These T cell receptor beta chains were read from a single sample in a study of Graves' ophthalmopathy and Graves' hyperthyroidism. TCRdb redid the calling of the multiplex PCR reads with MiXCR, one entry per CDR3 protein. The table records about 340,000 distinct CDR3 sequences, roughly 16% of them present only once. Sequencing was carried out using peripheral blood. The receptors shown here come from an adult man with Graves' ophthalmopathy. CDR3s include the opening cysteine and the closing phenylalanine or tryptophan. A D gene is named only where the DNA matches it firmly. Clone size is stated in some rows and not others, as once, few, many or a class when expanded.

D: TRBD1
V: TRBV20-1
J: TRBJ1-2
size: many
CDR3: CRGGQGNYGYTF
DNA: TGCAGGGGGGGACAGGGGAACTATGGCTACACCTTC

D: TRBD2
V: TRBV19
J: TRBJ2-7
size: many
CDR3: CATRVRTGGPYEQYF
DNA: TGTGCCACCCGGGTGAGGACGGGAGGACCCTACGAGCAGTACTTC

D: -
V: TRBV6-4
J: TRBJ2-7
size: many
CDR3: CASSPGVDSEQYF
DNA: TGTGCCAGCAGTCCGGGAGTGGATTCCGAGCAGTACTTC

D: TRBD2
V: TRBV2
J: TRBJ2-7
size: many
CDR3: CASSMTSGASYEQYF
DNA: TGTGCCAGCAGTATGACTAGCGGGGCCTCCTACGAGCAGTACTTC

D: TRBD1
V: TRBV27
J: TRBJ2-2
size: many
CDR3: CASRTGLNTGELFF
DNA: TGTGCCAGCCGGACAGGGCTGAACACCGGGGAGCTGTTTTTT

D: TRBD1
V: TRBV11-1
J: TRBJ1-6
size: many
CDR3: CASSPARDRGNSPLHF
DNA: TGTGCCAGCAGCCCGGCACGGGACAGGGGGAATTCACCCCTCCACTTT

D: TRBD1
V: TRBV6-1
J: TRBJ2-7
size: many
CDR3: CASQTGSSGEQYF
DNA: TGTGCCAGTCAGACAGGGTCTTCAGGCGAGCAGTACTTC

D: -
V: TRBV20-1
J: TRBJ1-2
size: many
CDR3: CSAEVQGGGYTF
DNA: TGCAGTGCTGAGGTACAGGGTGGCGGCTACACCTTC

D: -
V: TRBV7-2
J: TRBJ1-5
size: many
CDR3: CASSLFRETPQHF
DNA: TGTGCCAGCAGCTTATTCAGAGAGACCCCCCAGCATTTT

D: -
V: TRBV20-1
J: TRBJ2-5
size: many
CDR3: CSAPPGRGETQYF
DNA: TGCAGTGCTCCTCCGGGGAGGGGGGAGACCCAGTACTTC

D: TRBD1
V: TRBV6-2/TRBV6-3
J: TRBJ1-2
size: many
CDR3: CASIDPWTGRLGGYGYTF
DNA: TGTGCCAGCATCGACCCCTGGACAGGTCGACTGGGAGGCTATGGCTACACCTTC

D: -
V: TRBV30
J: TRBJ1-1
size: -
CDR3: CASSMGVDTEAFF
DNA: TGTGCCTCAAGTATGGGCGTCGACACTGAAGCTTTCTTT

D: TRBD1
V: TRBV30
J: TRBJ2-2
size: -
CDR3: CAWRGQGNTGELFF
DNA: TGTGCCTGGAGGGGACAGGGTAACACCGGGGAGCTGTTTTTT

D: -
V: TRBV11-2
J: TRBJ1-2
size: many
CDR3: CASSSTGAANYGYTF
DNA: TGTGCCAGCAGCTCTACAGGCGCAGCTAACTATGGCTACACCTTC

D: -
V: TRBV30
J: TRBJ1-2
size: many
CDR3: CAWSVAPPRYGYTF
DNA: TGTGCCTGGAGTGTTGCTCCGCCTCGGTATGGCTACACCTTC

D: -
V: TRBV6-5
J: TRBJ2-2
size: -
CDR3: CASSWVKGSGELFF
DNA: TGTGCCAGCAGTTGGGTCAAGGGGTCCGGGGAGCTGTTTTTT

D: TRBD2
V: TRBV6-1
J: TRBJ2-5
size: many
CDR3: CASRNRGGGSQETQYF
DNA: TGTGCCAGCAGGAACCGCGGGGGGGGCTCCCAAGAGACCCAGTACTTC